The 25 T cell receptor beta chains given below trace back to one sample, sequenced in a study of post-analysis software for immune sequencing data. Study-level points and caveats: Controls had lower frequencies than patients of a few TRBV segments, which included TRBV5-6, TRBV5-1 and TRBV20-1.

Unique molecular identifiers featured in each of the TCR beta cDNA libraries. From the PCR reads, TCRdb called clonotypes with MiXCR, one entry per CDR3 protein. The data show some 190,000 distinct CDR3 sequences, with around 30% seen just once and 3% to 3.5% held by the top ten. Their recognized antigens are unknown. Sample: blood. These receptors originate from a girl under 18 with multiple sclerosis.

The V gene is TRBV28, the J gene TRBJ2-7; tentatively, D is TRBD1 or TRBD2 (5 bases each). The CDR3 has 14 residues. CDR1 and CDR2 from the germline V gene are MDHEN and SYDVKM. With 3 bases removed from V and 6 bases from J, the gap between germline ends came to 15 bases. The CDR3 protein is CASSFDHGAAEQYF. As DNA, the CDR3 is TGTGCCAGCAGTTTTGACCACGGGGCTGCCGAGCAGTACTTC.

The chain employs TRBV28 and TRBJ1-5; D is possibly TRBD1 (6 bases). From germline, CDR1 is MDHEN and CDR2 SYDVKM. The CDR3 is 15 amino acids. Trimming took off 3 bases at V and 3 bases at J, with 12 bases between the two ends. CDR3 loop: CASSFPGQANQPQHF. CDR3 bases: TGTGCCAGCAGTTTTCCGGGACAAGCCAATCAGCCCCAGCATTTT.

This clonotype came up many times. This sequence joins TRBV28 and TRBJ2-7; 9 bases are a match to TRBD1. Germline CDR1 and CDR2: MDHEN and SYDVKM. The CDR3 is 14 residues long. The trim removed 3 bases at V and 2 bases at J, leaving 2 bases unmatched. This chain's CDR3 is CASSFGQGTYEQYF. As DNA, the CDR3 is TGTGCCAGCAGTTTCGGACAGGGGACCTACGAGCAGTACTTC.

This clonotype was recorded at least ten times. The rearrangement links TRBV6-6 to TRBJ2-5; possibly TRBD1 for D (6 bases). The CDR3 totals 12 residues. Trimming cost V 3 bases and J 10 bases, with 12 bases left between them. Germline V gene data show CDR1 as MNHNY and CDR2 as SVGAGI (reference sequence). CDR3 protein: CASSYPKGDQYF. CDR3 coding DNA: TGTGCCAGCAGTTATCCGAAGGGGGACCAGTACTTC.

This clonotype showed up just a few times. The chain is built from TRBV12-5 and TRBJ2-3; a weak D match, TRBD2 (6 bases). The CDR3 totals 16 residues. Germline V gene sequence: CDR1 LGHNT, CDR2 FRNRAP. The V and J ends lost 6 bases and 12 bases respectively, with 28 bases between them. In DNA form, the CDR3 reads TGTGCTAGTGGCGTAGGAGGGTTGATAACCCCCACGTCCCAGTATTTT. This encodes CASGVGGLITPTSQYF.

This clonotype was seen ten or more times. The rearrangement links TRBV6-5 to TRBJ1-5; 8 positions match TRBD1. V lost 5 bases and J lost 4; bases outside the gene matches: 7. The length of the CDR3 is 15 residues. Germline V gene sequence: CDR1 MNHEY, CDR2 SVGAGI. CDR3 loop: CASSADRALNQPQHF. CDR3 coding DNA: TGTGCCAGCAGTGCGGACAGGGCCCTAAATCAGCCCCAGCATTTT.

This clonotype was picked up many times. This rearrangement joins TRBV7-6 to TRBJ2-3; D unresolved. CDR1 and CDR2 from the germline V gene are SGHVS and FNYEAQ. This CDR3 is built from 12 residues. Trimming stripped 5 bases from V and 4 bases from J, with 7 bases between. The CDR3 DNA is TGTGCCAGCAGCAGCAATGCAGATACGCAGTATTTT. This translates into CASSSNADTQYF.

This clonotype was recorded a few times. V and J are TRBV28 and TRBJ2-2, with D possibly TRBD2 on 5 matching bases. Between the trimmed V and J ends, which lost 3 bases and 6 bases, there was a span of 23 bases. Germline V CDR1 and CDR2: MDHEN, SYDVKM. The CDR3 has 18 amino acids. CDR3 nucleotide sequence: TGTGCCAGCAGTTTGTCGAGGGTTCGGGTTGCGTCTCCCGGGGAGCTGTTTTTT. Amino acid sequence: CASSLSRVRVASPGELFF.

This clonotype has just a few counts. The chain links TRBV4-1 to TRBJ2-3, with a tentative D call TRBD2 (6 bases). Germline CDR1 MGHRA, CDR2 YSYEKL. The CDR3 runs 13 residues. The V gene lost 11 bases and the J gene lost 8 bases, with 20 bases spanning the gap. The CDR3 coding sequence is TGCGCCGTCATGGCTCCGTTGGGAGGTACGCAGTATTTT. Its translation: CAVMAPLGGTQYF.

This clonotype was picked up many times. This rearrangement joins TRBV4-1 to TRBJ2-3; 9 bases match TRBD2. CDR1 is MGHRA and CDR2 is YSYEKL in the germline V gene. This CDR3 is built from 15 residues. Germline trimming cut 4 bases from V and 5 bases from J; bases unmatched to any gene: 7. The CDR3 nucleotides read TGCGCCAGCAGCCCGGGCGGGAGGGCCCTAGATACGCAGTATTTT. Its protein product is CASSPGGRALDTQYF.

The table lists this clonotype with many counts. This sequence joins TRBV4-1 and TRBJ2-7; TRBD1 aligns across 8 bases. This CDR3 is built from 15 residues. V trimming: 4 bases; J trimming: 4 bases; junction bases outside the gene matches: 9. Per germline, CDR1 MGHRA and CDR2 YSYEKL. The CDR3 DNA reads TGCGCCAGCAGCCTCGACAGGGGAGCCTTATACGAGCAGTACTTC. Translation gives CASSLDRGALYEQYF.

This clonotype occurred many times. At one of its ends the junction is not consistent with the germline gene, which may arise from a read error. CDR3 in amino acids: CASSPRGSAQETQYF. The CDR3 DNA reads TGTGCCAGCTCCCCACGGGGAAGCGCCCAAGAGACCCAGTACTTC. This chain uses TRBV18 with TRBJ2-5, with D tentatively TRBD2 (5 bases). CDR1 and CDR2 (germline): KGHSH, LQKENI. The CDR3 sequence is 15 residues long.

Regarding this clonotype: One base away lies a much larger clone, so this may be a sequencing read error. The V gene is TRBV7-8, the J gene TRBJ2-5, with TRBD2 matching over 7 bases. The DNA end lines up better with TRBJ2-7; the J call may be wrong. The CDR3 runs 14 residues. Germline V gene data show CDR1 as SGHVS and CDR2 as FQNEAQ. Here the CDR3 DNA reads TGTGCCAGCAGCCCTTCGTCCGGGAGGCTCGAGCAGTACTTC. Translating gives CASSPSSGRLEQYF.

The rearrangement links TRBV3-1 to TRBJ1-5, with TRBD1 as a possible D gene (5 bases). CDR1 LGHDT and CDR2 YNNKEL come from the germline V gene (reference sequence). V was shortened by 4 bases and J by 1 base, with 5 bases between the two germline ends. The CDR3 is 13 amino acids. The chain's CDR3 is CASSRGSNQPQHF. The CDR3 region has the DNA TGTGCCAGCAGCCGGGGCAGCAATCAGCCCCAGCATTTT.

In this sample, this clonotype turned up a few times. CDR3 sequence reads: CASSYSIPRGYSGANVLTF. DNA of the CDR3: TGTGCCAGCAGTTACTCGATACCCAGAGGTTACTCTGGGGCCAACGTCCTGACTTTC. The chain is built from TRBV6-5 and TRBJ2-6; no firm D call. From germline, CDR1 is MNHEY and CDR2 SVGAGI. Trimming left V 0 bases short and J 0 bases short, with 15 bases between. This CDR3 is built from 19 residues.

This clonotype has just a few counts. The V and J genes are TRBV29-1 and TRBJ1-5, with TRBD1 matching over 7 bases. V was pared by 7 bases and J by 1 base, with 4 bases of the junction left unmatched. Looked up from germline, CDR1 is SQVTM and CDR2 is ANQGSEA. The CDR3 totals 13 residues. The CDR3 sequence: CSAGTASNQPQHF. In nucleotides, the CDR3 is TGCAGCGCTGGGACAGCGAGCAATCAGCCCCAGCATTTT.

This rearrangement joins TRBV12-3 or TRBV12-4 to TRBJ1-5; no clear D gene. V lost 6 bases, J lost 1 base, and 16 bases lay in between. This CDR3 contains 16 residues. The CDR3 nucleotides are TGTGCCAGCAGCCCCTCCGGCATAGGGAGCAATCAGCCCCAGCATTTT. Amino acids: CASSPSGIGSNQPQHF.

As for this clonotype: Being one base from a much bigger clone, this may be a read error. The V call is TRBV7-9, the J call TRBJ2-7, with 9 bases fitting TRBD1. Per the germline V gene, CDR1 is SEHNR and CDR2 is FQNEAQ (reference sequence). CDR3 length: 12 amino acids. The CDR3 loop is CSSSRTGEEQYF. CDR3 coding DNA: TGTTCCAGCAGCCGGACAGGGGAGGAGCAGTACTTC.

There are a few counts of this clonotype. V usage is TRBV2 and J usage is TRBJ1-2; no clear D. The CDR3 is 14 residues long. The germline V gene encodes CDR1 SNHLY and CDR2 FYNNEI. Deletions cut 6 bases from V and 4 bases from J, with 15 bases between. This chain's CDR3 is CASRTDGSGYGYTF. Written as DNA, the CDR3 is TGTGCCAGCAGGACGGACGGAAGCGGCTATGGCTACACCTTC.

This clonotype has more than one count but fewer than ten. The chain carries TRBV2 and TRBJ2-7; a weak D match, TRBD1 (6 bases). V gave up 6 bases and J gave up 0 bases, with 12 bases separating them. The CDR3 spans 14 residues. The germline CDR1 and CDR2 sequences are SNHLY and FYNNEI. The CDR3 DNA is TGTGCCAGCAGAGGACAGCCTAACTCCTACGAGCAGTACTTC. Amino acids: CASRGQPNSYEQYF.

This clonotype was picked up many times. V usage is TRBV20-1 and J usage is TRBJ2-3; 7 positions match TRBD2. Looked up from germline, CDR1 is DFQATT and CDR2 is SNEGSKA (reference sequence). CDR3 length: 13 amino acids. V was clipped by 6 bases and J by 5 bases; unmatched bases: 8. The CDR3: CSAVVGGVDTQYF. The DNA of the CDR3 is TGCAGTGCCGTCGTGGGGGGGGTAGATACGCAGTATTTT.

In this sample, this clonotype turned up a few times. The DNA for the CDR3 is TGTGCCAGCAGCCAAGCCACAGAGACACCGAACACTGAAGCTTTCTTT. Its translation: CASSQATETPNTEAFF. The rearrangement links TRBV3-1 to TRBJ1-1; D gene unclear. CDR3 length: 16 residues. Germline CDR1 reads LGHDT; CDR2 reads YNNKEL (reference sequence). The V end lost 1 base, the J end lost 1 base, and 13 bases lay between the germline ends.

This clonotype has more than one count but fewer than ten. CDR3 in amino acids: CASGGRNYGYTF. The CDR3 coding sequence is TGTGCCAGCGGGGGGCGAAACTATGGCTACACCTTC. The rearrangement uses TRBV2 and TRBJ1-2, with D possibly being TRBD1 (6 bases). V lost 8 bases and J 2 bases, leaving 9 bases between the germline ends. This CDR3 has 12 amino acids. Germline CDR1 is SNHLY and CDR2 is FYNNEI.

The table lists this clonotype with many counts. The chain couples TRBV15 to TRBJ2-7; no reliable D call. Germline CDR1 and CDR2: LNHNV and YYDKDF (reference sequence). Trimming took 2 bases from V and 7 from J, leaving 12 bases between them. The length of the CDR3 is 13 residues. CDR3 amino acids: CATSRPSTGEQYF. CDR3 DNA sequence: TGTGCCACCAGCAGACCCTCCACGGGTGAGCAGTACTTC.

In this sample, this clonotype turned up a few times. A read error may explain this, as a much larger clone is one base away. The rearrangement links TRBV29-1 to TRBJ2-3; D may correspond to TRBD1 or TRBD2 (6 bases each). V lost 7 bases, J lost 9 bases, and 20 bases lay in between. The CDR3 is 13 residues long. Germline CDR1 and CDR2: SQVTM and ANQGSEA. CDR3 residues: CSAGGGETTTQYF. The CDR3, as DNA: TGCAGCGCCGGGGGCGGGGAGACTACAACGCAGTATTTT.